This entry features one T cell receptor (beta chain) sequence. No antigen is known for it. The data were taken from a study of vaccination effects on CD4 cells after COVID-19. The wider study: Subjects were given two BNT162b2 or mRNA-1273 vaccine doses.

CDR1 and CDR2 (germline): SGHVS, FNYEAQ. This CDR3 comprises 13 residues. With 5 bases removed from V and 2 bases from J, the gap between germline ends came to 10 bases. Clones were read by immunoSEQ multiplex PCR, and TCRdb kept only the in-frame ones, dropping some. The repertoire holds roughly 73,000 clones, with around 70% as singletons. After expansion with viral peptide pools in the ViraFEST assay, antigen-specific CD4+ T cells were sequenced. Isolation of CD4+ T cells took place after ten to eleven days of culture. Infection with SARS-CoV-2 occurred in the person between March and December 2020, and PCR confirmed it.

Sequences were derived from CD4+ T cells from PBMCs cultured with HIV peptides, sampled before COVID-19 vaccination. The subset is: HIV-1 Nef peptide pool negative control/reference culture. This chain joins TRBV7-6 and TRBJ2-7, with D perhaps matching TRBD2 (5 bases). The receptor was derived from a human donor who had a prior SARS-CoV-2 infection. The CDR3 loop reads CASSVAGAYEQYF. The CDR3 nucleotides read TGTGCCAGCAGCGTTGCGGGCGCCTACGAGCAGTACTTC.